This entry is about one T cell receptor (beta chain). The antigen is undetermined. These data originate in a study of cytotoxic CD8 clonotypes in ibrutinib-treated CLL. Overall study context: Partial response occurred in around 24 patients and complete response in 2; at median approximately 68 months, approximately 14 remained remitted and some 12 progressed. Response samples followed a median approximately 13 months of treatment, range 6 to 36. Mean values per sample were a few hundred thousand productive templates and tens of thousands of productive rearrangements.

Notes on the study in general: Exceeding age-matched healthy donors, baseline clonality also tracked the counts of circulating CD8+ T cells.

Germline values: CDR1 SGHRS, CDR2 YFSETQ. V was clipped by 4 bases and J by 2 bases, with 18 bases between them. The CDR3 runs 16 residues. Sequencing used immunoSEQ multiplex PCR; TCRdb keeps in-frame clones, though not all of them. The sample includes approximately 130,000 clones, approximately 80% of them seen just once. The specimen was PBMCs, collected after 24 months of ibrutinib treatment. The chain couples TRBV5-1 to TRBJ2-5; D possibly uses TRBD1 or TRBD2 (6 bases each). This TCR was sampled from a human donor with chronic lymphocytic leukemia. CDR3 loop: CASSPGGGSGQETQYF. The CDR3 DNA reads TGCGCCAGCAGCCCCGGAGGGGGTAGCGGACAAGAGACCCAGTACTTC.